The clone carrying this T cell receptor (beta chain) showed up many times. The antigen remains unidentified. This sample stems from a study of T cells after yellow fever vaccination. Study-level findings and limits: After the booster, nearly 98% of CD4 and roughly nine tenths of CD8 primary-response clones were re-detected.

Each CDR3 protein is one row after TCRdb ran MiXCR on the 5' RACE reads. The sample yields approximately 93,000 distinct CDR3 sequences, roughly 5.8% seen once. CDR1 is MNHEY, CDR2 SVGAGI, per germline. V was pared by 2 bases and J by 3 bases, with 4 bases of the junction left unmatched. CDR3 length: 14 amino acids. This rearrangement joins TRBV6-5 to TRBJ2-7; 7 nucleotides align to TRBD1. The material was CD8+ T cells sorted from PBMCs, obtained 10 days after the yellow fever booster vaccination. This sequence was found in a man younger than 30 who received the YFV17D yellow fever vaccine. CDR3 DNA: TGTGCCAGCAGTTACGACAGGGTTGGCTACGAGCAGTACGTC. Its protein is CASSYDRVGYEQYV.